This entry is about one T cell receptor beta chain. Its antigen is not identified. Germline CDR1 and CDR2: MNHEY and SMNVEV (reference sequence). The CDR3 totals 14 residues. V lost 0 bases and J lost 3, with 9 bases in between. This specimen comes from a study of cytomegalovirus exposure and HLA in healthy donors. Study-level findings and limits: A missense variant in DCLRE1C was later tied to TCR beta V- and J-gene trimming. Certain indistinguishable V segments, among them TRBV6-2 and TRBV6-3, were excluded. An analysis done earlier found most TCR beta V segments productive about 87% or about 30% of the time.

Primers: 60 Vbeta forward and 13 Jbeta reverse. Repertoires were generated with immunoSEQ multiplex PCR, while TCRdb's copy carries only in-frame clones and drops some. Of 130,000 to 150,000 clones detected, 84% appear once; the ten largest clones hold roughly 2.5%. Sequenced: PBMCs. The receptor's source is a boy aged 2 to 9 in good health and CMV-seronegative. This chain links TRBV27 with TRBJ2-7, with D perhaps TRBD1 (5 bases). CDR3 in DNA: TGTGCCAGCAGTTTATCTCCAGGGTACTACGAGCAGTACTTC. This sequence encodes CASSLSPGYYEQYF.